The following is a T cell receptor beta chain sequence with its context. Germline is not matched at one junction end, which may reflect a read error. CDR1 SGHRS and CDR2 YFSETQ come from the germline V gene. The CDR3 runs to 12 residues. The sample is drawn from a study of T cells in Graves' hyperthyroidism and ophthalmopathy. TCR beta CDR3 sequences were amplified from RNA transcripts. Primed by the HTBI set, a first-round RT-PCR was run on the TCR CDR3. Each CDR3 protein gets one entry after TCRdb re-called the multiplex PCR reads with MiXCR. The sample has about 610,000 distinct CDR3 sequences, 16% seen once; the top ten hold roughly 3.5%. The PBMCs studied were ones that came from 8.5 to 10 ml fresh peripheral blood.

The rearrangement joins TRBV5-1 to TRBJ1-1; D is undetermined. The sequence came from a woman aged 35 to 49 with Graves' ophthalmopathy. Material: blood. CDR3 DNA: TGTGCCAGCAGCAACCTTTCCCTTGAAGCTTTCTTT. It specifies CASSNLSLEAFF.